This T cell receptor beta chain was sequenced for a study of PD-L1 blockade in urothelial cancer. Study-level findings and limits: Tumor-associated clones in the blood of durable-benefit patients grew more at 3 weeks.

Synthetic analogs of TCR templates were spiked into every PCR. The assay was immunoSEQ multiplex PCR, and TCRdb's table has in-frame clones only and misses some. The table shows around 40,000 clones, with roughly 90% occurring only once. Germline V gene data show CDR1 as GTSNPN and CDR2 as SVGIG (reference sequence). With V trimmed by 3 bases and J by 7 bases, 9 bases remained unmatched. This CDR3 contains 15 residues. As to time point: peripheral blood 6 weeks after treatment start. Between 1 and 8 samples, pretreatment and on-treatment, were given by each patient. Details on this clone: What it binds is not known.

The starting material was PBMCs, obtained around atezolizumab (anti-PD-L1) treatment. The gene calls are TRBV30 and TRBJ2-2; 9 positions agree with TRBD1. This TCR came from a man between 60 and 75 years old with urothelial cancer. The CDR3 DNA sequence: TGTGCCTGGAGAAAAAAAACAGGGGGCGGCGGGGAGCTGTTTTTT. Translating gives CAWRKKTGGGGELFF.